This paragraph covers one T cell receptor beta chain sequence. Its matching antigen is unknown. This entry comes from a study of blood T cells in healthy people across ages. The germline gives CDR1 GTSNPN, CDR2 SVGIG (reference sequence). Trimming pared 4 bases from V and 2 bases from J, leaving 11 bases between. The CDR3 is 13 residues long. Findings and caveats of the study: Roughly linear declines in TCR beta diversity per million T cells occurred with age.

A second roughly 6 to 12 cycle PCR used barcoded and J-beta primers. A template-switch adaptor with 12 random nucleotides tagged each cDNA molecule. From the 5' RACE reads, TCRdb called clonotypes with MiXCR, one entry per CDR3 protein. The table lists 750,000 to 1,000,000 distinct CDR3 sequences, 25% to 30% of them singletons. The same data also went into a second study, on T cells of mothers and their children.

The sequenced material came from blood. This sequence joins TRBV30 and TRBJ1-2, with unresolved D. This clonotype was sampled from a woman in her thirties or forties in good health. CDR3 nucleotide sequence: TGTGCCTGGACGGGCATACAGAACTATGGCTACACCTTC. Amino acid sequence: CAWTGIQNYGYTF.